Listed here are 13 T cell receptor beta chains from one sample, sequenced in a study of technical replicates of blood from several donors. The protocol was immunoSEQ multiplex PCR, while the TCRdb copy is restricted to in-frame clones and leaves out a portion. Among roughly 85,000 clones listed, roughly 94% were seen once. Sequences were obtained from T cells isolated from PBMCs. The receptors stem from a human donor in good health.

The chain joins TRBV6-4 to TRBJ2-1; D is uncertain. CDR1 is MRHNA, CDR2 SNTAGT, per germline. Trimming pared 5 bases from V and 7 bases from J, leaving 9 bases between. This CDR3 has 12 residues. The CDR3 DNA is TGTGCCAGCAGTCAAACAGCAAATGAGCAGTTCTTC. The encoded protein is CASSQTANEQFF.

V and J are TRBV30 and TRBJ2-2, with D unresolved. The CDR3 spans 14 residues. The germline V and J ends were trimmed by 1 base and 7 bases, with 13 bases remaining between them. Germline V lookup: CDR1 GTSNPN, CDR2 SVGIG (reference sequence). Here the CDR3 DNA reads TGTGCCTGGAGTGACCTAGGTTTAGGCGGGGAGCTGTTTTTT. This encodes CAWSDLGLGGELFF.

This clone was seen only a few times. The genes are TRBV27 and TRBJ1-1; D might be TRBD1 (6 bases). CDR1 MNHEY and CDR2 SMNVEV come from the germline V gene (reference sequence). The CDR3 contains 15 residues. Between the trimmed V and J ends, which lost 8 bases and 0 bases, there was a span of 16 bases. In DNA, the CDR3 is TGTGCCAGCGGGGGAGACAGGACCATGAACACTGAAGCTTTCTTT. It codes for CASGGDRTMNTEAFF.

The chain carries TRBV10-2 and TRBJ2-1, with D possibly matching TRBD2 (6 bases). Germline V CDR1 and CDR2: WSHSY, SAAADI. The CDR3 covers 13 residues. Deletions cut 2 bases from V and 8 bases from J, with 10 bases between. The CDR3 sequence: CASSETSRDEQFF. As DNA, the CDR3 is TGCGCCAGCAGTGAGACTAGCCGGGATGAGCAGTTCTTC.

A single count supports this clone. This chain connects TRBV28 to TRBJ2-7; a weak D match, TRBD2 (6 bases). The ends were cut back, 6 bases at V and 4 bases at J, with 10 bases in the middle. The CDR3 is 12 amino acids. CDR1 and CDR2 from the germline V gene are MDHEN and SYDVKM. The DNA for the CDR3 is TGTGCCAGCAGAACGACTAGTTACGAGCAGTACTTC. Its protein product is CASRTTSYEQYF. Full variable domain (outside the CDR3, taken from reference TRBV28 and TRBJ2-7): DVKVTQSSRYLVKRTGEKVFLECVQDMDHENMFWYRQDPGLGLRLIYFSYDVKMKEKGDIPEGYSVSREKKERFSLILESASTNQTSMYLCASRTTSYEQYFGPGTRLTVT.

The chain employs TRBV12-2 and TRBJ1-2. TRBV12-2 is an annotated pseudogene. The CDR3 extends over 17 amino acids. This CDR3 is CASRSRRRDAGLYGYTF. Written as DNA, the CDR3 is TGTGCAAGTCGCAGCCGACGGCGAGATGCGGGGCTATATGGCTACACCTTC.

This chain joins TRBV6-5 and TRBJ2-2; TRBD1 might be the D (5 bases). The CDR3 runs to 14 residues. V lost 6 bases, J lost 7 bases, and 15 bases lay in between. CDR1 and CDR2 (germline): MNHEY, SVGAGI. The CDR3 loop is CASRWSGLFGELFF. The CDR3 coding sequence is TGTGCCAGCAGATGGTCAGGGCTATTCGGGGAGCTGTTTTTT.

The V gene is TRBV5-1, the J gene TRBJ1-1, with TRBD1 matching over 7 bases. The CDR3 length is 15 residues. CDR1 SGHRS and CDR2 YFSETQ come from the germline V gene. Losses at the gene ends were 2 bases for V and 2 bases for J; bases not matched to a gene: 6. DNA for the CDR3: TGCGCCAGCAGCTTACAGGGGACGTTTAACACTGAAGCTTTCTTT. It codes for CASSLQGTFNTEAFF.

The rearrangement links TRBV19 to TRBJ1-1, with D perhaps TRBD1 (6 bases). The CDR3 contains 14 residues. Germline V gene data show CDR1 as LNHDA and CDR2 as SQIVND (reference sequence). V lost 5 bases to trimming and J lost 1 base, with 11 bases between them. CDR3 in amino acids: CASSLKGGNTEAFF. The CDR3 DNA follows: TGTGCCAGTAGTTTAAAAGGGGGGAACACTGAAGCTTTCTTT. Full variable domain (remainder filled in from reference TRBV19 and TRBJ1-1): DGGITQSPKYLFRKEGQNVTLSCEQNLNHDAMYWYRQDPGQGLRLIYYSQIVNDFQKGDIAEGYSVSREKKESFPLTVTSAQKNPTAFYLCASSLKGGNTEAFFGQGTRLTVV.

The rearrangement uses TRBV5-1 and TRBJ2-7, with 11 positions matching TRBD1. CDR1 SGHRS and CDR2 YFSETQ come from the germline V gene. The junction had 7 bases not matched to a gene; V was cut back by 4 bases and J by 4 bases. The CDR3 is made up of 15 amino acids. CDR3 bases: TGCGCCAGCAGCACCTGGACAGGGGGCACGTACGAGCAGTACTTC. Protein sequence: CASSTWTGGTYEQYF.

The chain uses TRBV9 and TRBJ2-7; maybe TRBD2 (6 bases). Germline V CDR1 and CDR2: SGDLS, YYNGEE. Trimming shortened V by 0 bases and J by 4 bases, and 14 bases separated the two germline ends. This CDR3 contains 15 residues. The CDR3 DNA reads TGTGCCAGCAGCGTAGTGGAGGGCAGAGATTACGAGCAGTACTTC. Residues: CASSVVEGRDYEQYF. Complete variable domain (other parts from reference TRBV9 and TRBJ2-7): DSGVTQTPKHLITATGQRVTLRCSPRSGDLSVYWYQQSLDQGLQFLIQYYNGEERAKGNILERFSAQQFPDLHSELNLSSLELGDSALYFCASSVVEGRDYEQYFGPGTRLTVT.

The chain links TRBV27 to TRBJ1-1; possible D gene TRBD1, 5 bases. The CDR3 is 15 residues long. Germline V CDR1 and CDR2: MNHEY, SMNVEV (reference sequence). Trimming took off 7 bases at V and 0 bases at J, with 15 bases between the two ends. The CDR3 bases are TGTGCCAGCATCCTCCTTGGGACTATGAACACTGAAGCTTTCTTT. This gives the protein CASILLGTMNTEAFF.

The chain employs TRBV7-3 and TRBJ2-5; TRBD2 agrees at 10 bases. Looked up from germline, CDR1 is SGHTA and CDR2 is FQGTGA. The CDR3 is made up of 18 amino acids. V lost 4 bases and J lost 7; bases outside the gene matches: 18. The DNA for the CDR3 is TGTGCCAGCAGCTCAAGCGGGGGGGACAGGTGGGCCACTGGGACCCAGTACTTC. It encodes CASSSSGGDRWATGTQYF.